These 26 T cell receptor beta chains originate from one sample sequenced in a study of T cells expressing NK-cell markers. TCRdb reanalyzed the 5' RACE reads and collapses them to one entry per CDR3 protein, without DNA. The specimen's table records about 450,000 distinct CDR3 sequences. Sequenced: blood T cells: a sorted CD56 or NKG2C T cell subset, CD4+ or CD8+ T cells, or bulk PBMC T cells (not recorded which). The receptor set was obtained from a woman aged 18-70 years in good health.

The chain couples TRBV5-1 to TRBJ1-1; TCRdb selects TRBD1, and the lack of DNA leaves this call unchecked. CDR3 length: 15 residues. Per germline, CDR1 SGHRS and CDR2 YFSETQ. CDR3: CASSFGQGVFTEAFF. Full variable domain (missing parts from reference TRBV5-1 and TRBJ1-1): KAGVTQTPRYLIKTRGQQVTLSCSPISGHRSVSWYQQTPGQGLQFLFEYFSETQRNKGNFPGRFSGRQFSNSRSEMNVSTLELGDSALYLCASSFGQGVFTEAFFGQGTRLTVV.

The gene calls are TRBV3-1 and TRBJ2-1; TCRdb calls TRBD2, which cannot be checked without DNA. The germline gives CDR1 LGHDT, CDR2 YNNKEL (reference sequence). The CDR3 extends over 14 amino acids. The CDR3: CASSQLGQGYEQFF.

The V call is TRBV27, the J call TRBJ2-1; the TCRdb D gene call, TRBD2, has no DNA to confirm it. Germline-derived CDR1 and CDR2 are MNHEY and SMNVEV (reference sequence). The CDR3 runs to 15 residues. CDR3 amino acids: CASSLPGLGDTEQFF.

The chain has TRBV7-2 and TRBJ2-3. Germline V gene lookup returns CDR1 SGHTA and CDR2 FQGNSA. The CDR3 is 13 residues long. This CDR3 is CASSLWRTDTQYF.

CDR3 sequence reads: CATRRTDTGELFF. The J gene is TRBJ2-2, the V gene TRBV24-1. Germline values: CDR1 KGHDR, CDR2 SFDVKD. The CDR3 loop spans 13 amino acids.

The chain uses TRBV28 and TRBJ2-3. The CDR3 is 13 amino acids. Germline V lookup: CDR1 MDHEN, CDR2 SYDVKM. The CDR3 loop reads CASSPSWTDTQYF.

This rearrangement joins TRBV27 to TRBJ1-6; TCRdb picks TRBD1, but there is no DNA to check that call. The CDR3 sequence is 14 residues long. CDR1 is MNHEY, CDR2 SMNVEV, per germline (reference sequence). The CDR3 sequence: CASSFGQANSPLHF.

This chain uses TRBV29-1 with TRBJ2-7; TCRdb proposes TRBD1, but this gene call is untestable without DNA. The CDR3 sequence is 14 residues long. The germline V gene encodes CDR1 SQVTM and CDR2 ANQGSEA. This CDR3 is CSVDGGSHDYEQYF.

The chain employs TRBV6-2 or TRBV6-3 and TRBJ2-2. Germline V gene data show CDR1 as MNHEY and CDR2 as SVGEGT. There are 14 residues in the CDR3. Here the CDR3 reads CASRLDLTPGELFF.

The rearrangement links TRBV6-4 to TRBJ2-1; the TCRdb call, TRBD2, lacks DNA for checking. Looked up from germline, CDR1 is MRHNA and CDR2 is SNTAGT. This CDR3 is 14 amino acids long. The CDR3 is CASRPSSSYNEQFF.

This chain connects TRBV6-2 or TRBV6-3 to TRBJ1-1; TCRdb's D call of TRBD1 is untestable without DNA. The CDR3 totals 14 residues. CDR1 is MNHEY and CDR2 is SVGEGT in the germline V gene. CDR3 region: CASSYGTPNTEAFF.

This chain joins TRBV18 and TRBJ1-4. The germline V gene encodes CDR1 KGHSH and CDR2 LQKENI. CDR3 length: 16 residues. The CDR3 sequence is CASSLSGAATNEKLFF. Full variable domain (rest looked up from reference TRBV18 and TRBJ1-4): NAGVMQNPRHLVRRRGQEARLRCSPMKGHSHVYWYRQLPEEGLKFMVYLQKENIIDESGMPKERFSAEFPKEGPSILRIQQVVRGDSAAYFCASSLSGAATNEKLFFGSGTQLSVL.

The V and J genes are TRBV19 and TRBJ1-1. The CDR3 runs to 16 residues. CDR1 and CDR2 (germline): LNHDA, SQIVND (reference sequence). The CDR3 protein is CASSPDFWRVRSEAFF.

The genes are TRBV20-1 and TRBJ1-5; TCRdb designates TRBD1, a call that cannot be tested without DNA. Germline assignment: CDR1 DFQATT and CDR2 SNEGSKA (reference sequence). The CDR3 extends over 13 amino acids. The CDR3 here is CSARGDGDQPQHF.

This chain links TRBV20-1 with TRBJ2-3; TCRdb names TRBD1, which stays unverified in the absence of DNA. There are 14 residues in the CDR3. The V gene's germline CDR1 is DFQATT and CDR2 SNEGSKA (reference sequence). CDR3 in amino acids: CSAPVVRGTDTQYF.

The chain joins TRBV5-1 to TRBJ1-1; TCRdb designates TRBD1, a call that cannot be tested without DNA. Germline assignment: CDR1 SGHRS and CDR2 YFSETQ. This CDR3 contains 14 residues. CDR3 residues: CASSPGQGNTEAFF.

The chain links TRBV5-6 to TRBJ2-2; TCRdb's D gene call, TRBD2, goes unchecked for lack of DNA. CDR1 and CDR2 from the germline V gene are SGHDT and YYEEEE. This CDR3 has 17 residues. The CDR3 region is CASSFRTSGLNTGELFF. The variable domain in full, with the rest retrieved from reference TRBV5-6 and TRBJ2-2, is DAGVTQSPTHLIKTRGQQVTLRCSPKSGHDTVSWYQQALGQGPQFIFQYYEEEERQRGNFPDRFSGHQFPNYSSELNVNALLLGDSALYLCASSFRTSGLNTGELFFGEGSRLTVL.

CDR3 sequence reads: CASRPGLAEQETQYF. The rearrangement joins TRBV12-3 or TRBV12-4 to TRBJ2-5; the D call from TCRdb, TRBD2, cannot be confirmed without DNA. The CDR3 consists of 15 residues.

The chain links TRBV10-3 to TRBJ2-2; TCRdb picks TRBD2, but there is no DNA to check that call. The CDR3 length is 19 residues. CDR1 is ENHRY, CDR2 SYGVKD, per germline. The CDR3 loop is CAIRNTGTSGVPNTGELFF.

This chain connects TRBV28 to TRBJ2-1. This CDR3 is 11 amino acids long. Germline V gene lookup returns CDR1 MDHEN and CDR2 SYDVKM. The CDR3 is CASRSYNEQFF.

The chain links TRBV20-1 to TRBJ2-2; TCRdb's assignment of TRBD2 cannot be checked, as there is no DNA. The length of the CDR3 is 17 residues. The V gene's germline CDR1 is DFQATT and CDR2 SNEGSKA (reference sequence). CDR3 loop: CSARVASGRPNTGELFF.

V usage is TRBV6-2 or TRBV6-3 and J usage is TRBJ2-1; the D call from TCRdb, TRBD2, cannot be confirmed without DNA. This CDR3 comprises 15 residues. Germline CDR1 MNHEY, CDR2 SVGEGT. CDR3 in amino acids: CASSQGLAEGNEQFF.

The chain employs TRBV7-8 and TRBJ2-3. The CDR3 extends over 16 amino acids. The germline CDR1 and CDR2 sequences are SGHVS and FQNEAQ. CDR3 region: CASSLAEPIGSDTQYF.

V usage is TRBV29-1 and J usage is TRBJ2-1. The CDR3 spans 12 residues. Germline loops: CDR1 SQVTM, CDR2 ANQGSEA. CDR3 region: CSVEKGYNEQFF.

The genes are TRBV20-1 and TRBJ2-7; there is no DNA to check the TCRdb D call of TRBD2. There are 16 residues in the CDR3. In germline, CDR1 is DFQATT, CDR2 SNEGSKA (reference sequence). The CDR3 reads CSARDVGGSRPYEQYF.

This chain's CDR3 is CASSFGLAANNEQFF. J is TRBJ2-1 and V is TRBV28; the D call from TCRdb, TRBD2, cannot be confirmed without DNA. CDR1 and CDR2 from the germline V gene are MDHEN and SYDVKM. There are 15 residues in the CDR3.